The rows below give T cell receptor beta chains drawn from one sample of a study of regulatory T cells in long-lasting Graves disease. TCRdb re-called the multiplex PCR reads with MiXCR, one entry per CDR3 protein. The sample has 400,000 to 500,000 distinct CDR3 sequences; 21% are singletons. Sequenced here: peripheral blood mononuclear cells (PBMCs), sampled when the disease was refractory, from a patient treated with antithyroid drugs. These receptors were collected from a female donor with Graves disease. CDR3s leave out the opening cysteine and the closing phenylalanine or tryptophan. Where a row states a size, it is once, few, many or the class of an expanded clone; other rows omit it.

v_gene	abundance	j_gene	CDR3aa
TRBV5-6	many	TRBJ2-7	ASSTGLGFQY
TRBV28	many	TRBJ2-4	ASSSTPGLGGIQY
TRBV5-4	few	TRBJ2-2	ASSLGYDGELF
TRBV6-2/TRBV6-3	NA	TRBJ2-1	ASISGLAGGLSSYNEQF
TRBV2	NA	TRBJ2-1	AGGGYNEQF
TRBV20-1	few	TRBJ2-7	SARGLIKSYEQY
TRBV19	NA	TRBJ2-6	ASSILFSGWAGANVLT
TRBV20-1	NA	TRBJ1-4	SARPGGGGDEKLL
TRBV7-8	many	TRBJ2-5	ASSLAGFQETQY
TRBV7-9	many	TRBJ2-7	ASSALPGLKY
TRBV12-3/TRBV12-4	many	TRBJ2-5	ASRPGLAGGPKETQY
TRBV7-4	few	TRBJ1-5	ASSFCSFSVGPQH
TRBV12-3/TRBV12-4	many	TRBJ2-2	ASSWDRRTGELF
TRBV2	many	TRBJ2-5	ASEAEGTQY
TRBV6-1	few	TRBJ2-7	ASSVGTGMFYEQY
TRBV2	many	TRBJ2-2	ASSAGRITGELF
TRBV28	NA	TRBJ2-5	ASSPGLAGGSETQY
TRBV5-1	many	TRBJ2-2	ASSLDADAGELF
TRBV19	few	TRBJ2-7	ASSIAAGDEQY
TRBV25-1	few	TRBJ1-1	ASTLGDTEAF
TRBV19	NA	TRBJ2-1	ASSIGGAGFHNEQF
TRBV7-6	many	TRBJ2-5	ASSPTGKETQY
TRBV3-1	many	TRBJ1-1	ASSQEGLNTEAF
TRBV28	many	TRBJ2-7	ASSFGGPEQY
TRBV20-1	NA	TRBJ1-5	SARDLRRDYQPQH
TRBV28	many	TRBJ2-7	ASTRTGNYEQY
TRBV11-1	few	TRBJ1-1	ASSLYVQANIEAF
TRBV4-1	NA	TRBJ2-7	ASSRLPSSYEQY
TRBV25-1	many	TRBJ2-7	ASSGHFQGLPYEQY
TRBV6-2/TRBV6-3	NA	TRBJ2-3	ASNPSVSTDTQY
TRBV15	NA	TRBJ2-1	ATSERGNEQF
TRBV6-1	many	TRBJ1-2	ASSPGMGNYGYT
TRBV19	many	TRBJ1-5	ASSISGQGDQPQH
TRBV7-8	NA	TRBJ1-3	ASSLVDSGNTIY
TRBV28	NA	TRBJ1-2	ASSLSQGNYGYT
TRBV20-1	few	TRBJ2-5	SARGWVGGGGETQY
TRBV2	few	TRBJ2-3	ASRGSPSTDTQY
TRBV12-3/TRBV12-4	NA	TRBJ2-3	ASSLAPRTFSTDTQY
TRBV27	few	TRBJ2-1	ASSLGVAGGYNEQF
TRBV30	NA	TRBJ2-7	AWSVQGAIYEQY
TRBV28	many	TRBJ1-5	ASSLGRLLNQPQH
TRBV3-1	many	TRBJ2-5	ASSRMGAQETQY
TRBV30	NA	TRBJ2-7	AWATGTYEQY
TRBV3-1	NA	TRBJ1-6	ASSQNGQSSPLH
TRBV7-9	NA	TRBJ2-7	ASSLLISGSSYEQY